Below, 25 T cell receptor beta chains from the same sample are listed, as sequenced in a study of blood T cell repertoires in COVID-19. Method: immunoSEQ multiplex PCR; TCRdb's copy keeps in-frame clones and lacks some. The table includes roughly 180,000 clones, roughly 84% detected once. Sample: PBMCs or T cells enriched from blood (not recorded which). The receptor set was obtained from a man in his 60s who had recovered from COVID-19.

The chain carries TRBV28 and TRBJ2-2; the D gene is possibly TRBD2 (5 bases). The germline V gene has CDR1 MDHEN and CDR2 SYDVKM. CDR3 length: 14 amino acids. Trimming shortened V by 11 bases and J by 0 bases, and 13 bases separated the two germline ends. CDR3 DNA sequence: TGTGCCCTCGGAGGTCCCGCGAACACCGGGGAGCTGTTTTTT. This sequence encodes CALGGPANTGELFF.

V usage is TRBV5-8 and J usage is TRBJ2-5; TRBD1 matches at 12 bases. Germline V gene lookup returns CDR1 SGHTS and CDR2 YDEGEE. The length of the CDR3 is 15 residues. Trimming took 4 bases from V and 5 from J; bases not matched to a gene: 6. CDR3 amino acids: CASSRGGTGGETQYF. The DNA for the CDR3 is TGTGCCAGCAGCCGGGGCGGGACAGGGGGCGAGACCCAGTACTTC.

CDR3 sequence reads: CASRQESGRSYEQYF. The CDR3 coding sequence is TGTGCCAGCAGGCAGGAGAGCGGGCGTTCCTACGAGCAGTACTTC. V gene TRBV7-3 combines with J gene TRBJ2-7, with D tentatively TRBD2 (6 bases). V was clipped by 6 bases and J by 1 base, with 16 bases between them. The CDR3 is 15 residues long. Germline CDR1 and CDR2: SGHTA and FQGTGA.

J is TRBJ1-2 and V is TRBV30, with 9 bases fitting TRBD1. The CDR3 totals 13 residues. CDR1 is GTSNPN and CDR2 is SVGIG in the germline V gene (reference sequence). V lost 5 bases to trimming and J lost 3 bases; unmatched junction nucleotides: 4. The CDR3 reads CAWLDRGYYGYTF. CDR3 coding DNA: TGTGCCTGGTTGGACAGGGGCTACTATGGCTACACCTTC.

The chain recombines TRBV19 with TRBJ2-7; 11 nucleotides agree with TRBD2. Per germline, CDR1 LNHDA and CDR2 SQIVND (reference sequence). Unmatched junction bases numbered 1, after V lost 3 bases and J lost 6 bases. The CDR3 is made up of 13 amino acids. The CDR3 is CASSIGLAGEQYF. CDR3 nucleotides: TGTGCCAGTAGTATTGGACTAGCGGGCGAGCAGTACTTC.

The CDR3 protein is CASSRRGESYNEQFF. The DNA of the CDR3 is TGTGCCAGCAGCAGACGCGGGGAATCCTACAATGAGCAGTTCTTC. J is TRBJ2-1 and V is TRBV3-1 (or the pseudogene TRBV3-2); the D gene is possibly TRBD2 (6 bases). The CDR3 has 15 residues. Germline loops: CDR1 LGHDT, CDR2 YNNKEL (reference sequence). V was pared by 5 bases and J by 1 base, with 12 bases between.

The genes are TRBV30 and TRBJ2-5; D gene unclear. The germline V and J ends were trimmed by 0 bases and 6 bases, with 8 bases remaining between them. This CDR3 spans 12 amino acids. Germline V gene lookup returns CDR1 GTSNPN and CDR2 SVGIG (reference sequence). CDR3 bases: TGTGCCTGGAGTGTCGACTGGAAGACCCAGTACTTC. It is translated as CAWSVDWKTQYF.

The chain employs TRBV28 and TRBJ2-1; D gene uncertain. The V gene's germline CDR1 is MDHEN and CDR2 SYDVKM. This CDR3 is built from 15 residues. V was shortened by 2 bases and J by 5 bases, with 13 bases between the two germline ends. CDR3 sequence (DNA): TGTGCCAGCAGTTTAGGGCAGGCTCTCGACAATGAGCAGTTCTTC. As protein: CASSLGQALDNEQFF.

The V call is TRBV5-1, the J call TRBJ2-1, with 11 positions matching TRBD1. CDR1 is SGHRS and CDR2 is YFSETQ in the germline V gene. CDR3 size: 14 residues. V shed 2 bases and J 6 bases; nucleotides not matched to a gene: 1. The CDR3 is CASSFGTGGNEQFF. CDR3 nucleotide sequence: TGCGCCAGCAGCTTCGGGACAGGGGGCAATGAGCAGTTCTTC.

V gene TRBV10-3 combines with J gene TRBJ1-5; D perhaps matches TRBD1 (5 bases). The germline V gene encodes CDR1 ENHRY and CDR2 SYGVKD. The germline V and J ends were trimmed by 6 bases and 3 bases, with 9 bases remaining between them. CDR3 length equals 13 residues. DNA of the CDR3: TGTGCCATCAGGCAGGGCCCCAATCAGCCCCAGCATTTT. It codes for CAIRQGPNQPQHF.

This chain joins TRBV2 and TRBJ1-1; a possible D gene is TRBD1 (5 bases). Germline V gives CDR1 SNHLY, CDR2 FYNNEI. The CDR3 runs 13 residues. V shed 8 bases and J shed 3 bases, with 13 bases lying between them. CDR3 region: CASRRGGDTEAFF. The DNA of the CDR3 is TGTGCCAGCCGGAGGGGCGGGGACACTGAAGCTTTCTTT.

Only one count was recorded for this clone. The chain recombines TRBV7-3 with TRBJ2-2; the D gene is possibly TRBD2 (5 bases). V shed 6 bases and J shed 2 bases, with 10 bases lying between them. CDR3 length equals 14 residues. Per germline, CDR1 SGHTA and CDR2 FQGTGA. The CDR3 nucleotides are TGTGCCAGCAGGGGAGACGCAAACACCGGGGAGCTGTTTTTT. Amino acid sequence: CASRGDANTGELFF.

V gene TRBV5-1 combines with J gene TRBJ2-1, with 8 bases matching TRBD2. Trimming at V came to 3 bases and at J to 8 bases, leaving 7 bases not matched to a gene. Germline CDR1 is SGHRS and CDR2 is YFSETQ. The CDR3 contains 14 residues. The CDR3 spells CASSSLGREDEQFF. As DNA, the CDR3 is TGCGCCAGCAGCTCCTTAGGGCGGGAGGATGAGCAGTTCTTC.

The V and J genes are TRBV15 and TRBJ1-5; 8 nucleotides line up with TRBD1. Trimming removed 0 bases from V and 5 bases from J; junction bases left unmatched: 12. Germline loops: CDR1 LNHNV, CDR2 YYDKDF (reference sequence). This CDR3 region has 18 residues. For the CDR3, the DNA is TGTGCCACCAGCAGAGATTATGGTGGACAGGGAATTGATCAGCCCCAGCATTTT. Translation: CATSRDYGGQGIDQPQHF.

The chain links TRBV12-2 to TRBJ2-7; TRBD2, the D gene given by the table, was not confirmed from the DNA. TRBV12-2 has pseudogene status. The CDR3 contains 20 residues. For the CDR3, the DNA is TGTGCAAGTCGCTTTCGGCATGCGACTAGCGGGAGATCTCTTACCTACGAGCAGTACTTC. Protein: CASRFRHATSGRSLTYEQYF.

This clone appeared many times. This sequence joins TRBV19 and TRBJ2-7, with a weak D call TRBD2 (6 bases). Trimming pared 3 bases from V and 7 bases from J, leaving 25 bases between. The germline V gene has CDR1 LNHDA and CDR2 SQIVND (reference sequence). CDR3 length: 17 residues. CDR3 loop: CASSMSHGGGQGGEQYF. The CDR3 nucleotides are TGTGCCAGTAGTATGTCGCACGGTGGAGGGCAGGGCGGAGAGCAGTACTTC.

The chain couples TRBV3-1 (or the pseudogene TRBV3-2) to TRBJ2-3; tentative D call: TRBD1 (6 bases). Trimming removed 0 bases from V and 2 bases from J, with 9 bases in between. Germline CDR1 is LGHDT and CDR2 is YNNKEL (reference sequence). The CDR3 consists of 15 residues. The CDR3 loop reads CASSQEQGVTDTQYF. The CDR3 DNA reads TGTGCCAGCAGCCAAGAACAGGGTGTCACAGATACGCAGTATTTT.

The V call is TRBV19, the J call TRBJ2-1; 7 bases align to TRBD2. This CDR3 has 18 residues. The germline V gene has CDR1 LNHDA and CDR2 SQIVND (reference sequence). Unmatched junction bases numbered 23, after V lost 7 bases and J lost 8 bases. The CDR3 DNA sequence: TGTGCCAGTAAGAATGGAGTTTTCGCCATGGCGGCGGGAGATGAGCAGTTCTTC. This encodes CASKNGVFAMAAGDEQFF.

The rearrangement uses TRBV5-1 and TRBJ2-5; 10 nucleotides line up with TRBD2. The junction had 8 bases not matched to a gene; V was cut back by 2 bases and J by 4 bases. Germline lookup yields CDR1 SGHRS and CDR2 YFSETQ. The CDR3 consists of 16 residues. CDR3 amino acids: CASSFGPSGGSETQYF. As DNA, the CDR3 is TGCGCCAGCAGCTTTGGTCCTAGCGGGGGTTCAGAGACCCAGTACTTC.

This clone appeared a single time. The rearrangement joins TRBV7-3 to TRBJ1-1, with 9 bases identical to TRBD1. The CDR3 sequence is 16 residues long. V gave up 5 bases and J gave up 5 bases; unmatched junction bases: 12. Germline V gene data show CDR1 as SGHTA and CDR2 as FQGTGA. CDR3 region: CASSPTGGYSSTEAFF. CDR3 coding DNA: TGTGCCAGCAGCCCGACAGGGGGATATTCGAGTACTGAAGCTTTCTTT.

This chain links TRBV2 with TRBJ1-5; D not certain. Between the trimmed V and J ends, which lost 2 bases and 2 bases, there was a span of 19 bases. The CDR3 totals 18 residues. The V gene's germline CDR1 is SNHLY and CDR2 FYNNEI. The CDR3 DNA follows: TGTGCCAGCAGTGAAAGGGTCGGGGTGGGGTACGGCAATCAGCCCCAGCATTTT. Translating gives CASSERVGVGYGNQPQHF.

The chain links TRBV7-9 to TRBJ2-1; D remains unclear. The V end was cut by 5 bases, the J end by 6 bases, with 17 bases between. This CDR3 region has 15 residues. Germline CDR1 is SEHNR and CDR2 is FQNEAQ (reference sequence). The CDR3: CASSHKGLGSNEQFF. CDR3 nucleotide sequence: TGTGCCAGCAGCCATAAAGGTCTCGGGTCCAATGAGCAGTTCTTC.

The J gene is TRBJ1-6, the V gene TRBV7-8, with 7 bases aligning to TRBD1. After removal of 5 bases from V and 9 bases from J, the junction contained 10 bases not matched to a gene. The CDR3 has 15 residues. The germline V gene has CDR1 SGHVS and CDR2 FQNEAQ. For the CDR3, the DNA is TGTGCCAGCAGCCCCCAGACAGGGTCAGGTTCACCCCTCCACTTT. It is translated as CASSPQTGSGSPLHF.

This chain joins TRBV7-2 and TRBJ2-3; maybe TRBD1 (7 bases). Germline V gene sequence: CDR1 SGHTA, CDR2 FQGNSA. This CDR3 comprises 13 residues. Trimming shortened V by 5 bases and J by 4 bases, and 10 bases separated the two germline ends. CDR3 residues: CASSSRGADTQYF. In DNA, the CDR3 is TGTGCCAGCAGCAGCAGGGGGGCAGATACGCAGTATTTT.

This chain connects TRBV6-2 or TRBV6-3 to TRBJ2-7; D possibly corresponds to TRBD2 (7 bases). CDR1 is MNHEY, CDR2 SVGEGT, per germline. Between the trimmed V and J ends, which lost 2 bases and 5 bases, there was a span of 13 bases. The CDR3 extends over 14 amino acids. In DNA, the CDR3 is TGTGCCAGCAGTTACGAGGGGGGGCGGAACGAGCAGTACTTC. Translating gives CASSYEGGRNEQYF.